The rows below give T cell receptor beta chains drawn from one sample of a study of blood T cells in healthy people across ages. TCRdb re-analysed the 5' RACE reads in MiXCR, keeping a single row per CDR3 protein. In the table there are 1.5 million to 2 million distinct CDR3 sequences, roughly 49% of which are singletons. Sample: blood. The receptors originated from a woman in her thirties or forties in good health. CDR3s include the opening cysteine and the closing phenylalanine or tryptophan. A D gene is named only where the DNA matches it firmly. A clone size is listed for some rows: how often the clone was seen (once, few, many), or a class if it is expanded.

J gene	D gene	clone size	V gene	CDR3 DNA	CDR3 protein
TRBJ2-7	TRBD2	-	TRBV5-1	TGCGCCAGCAGCTCCGACCCGGGAGGGACCGAGCAGTACTTC	CASSSDPGGTEQYF
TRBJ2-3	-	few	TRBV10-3	TGTGCCATCAGTGCGGCGGCGGAAGATACGCAGTATTTT	CAISAAAEDTQYF
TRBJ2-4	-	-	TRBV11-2	TGTGCCAACAGCTTATCGGGGGGCGGCTTTAGGCAGTACTTC	CANSLSGGGFRQYF
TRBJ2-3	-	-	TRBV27	TGTGCCAGCAGTAATTTACAGGGTGCGACAGATACGCAGTATTTT	CASSNLQGATDTQYF
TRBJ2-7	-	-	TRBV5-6	TGTGCCAGCAGCTTGGACCGATATAGCTCCTACGAGCAGTACTTC	CASSLDRYSSYEQYF
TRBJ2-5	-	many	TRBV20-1	TGCAGTGCTAGAGATGGGGACATTAGGGAGACCCAGTACTTC	CSARDGDIRETQYF
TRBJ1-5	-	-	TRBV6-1	TGTGCCAGCAGTACGGGACAAGCGGCTGTAGTGGTGTTGAGCAATCAGCCCCAGCATTTT	CASSTGQAAVVVLSNQPQHF
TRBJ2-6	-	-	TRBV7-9	TGTGCCAGCAGCTTAGCGGGGGCCGACTCTGGGGCCAACGTCCTGACTTTC	CASSLAGADSGANVLTF
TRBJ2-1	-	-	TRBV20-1	TGCAGTGCTCAAAATCGGAATGAGCAGTTCTTC	CSAQNRNEQFF
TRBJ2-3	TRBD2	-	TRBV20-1	TGCAGTGCTTCGCTAGCGGGGACACAGTATTTT	CSASLAGTQYF
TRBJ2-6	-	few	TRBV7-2	TGTGCCAGCAGCTTTGGAGGCTCCGGGAAGACCAACGTCCTGACTTTC	CASSFGGSGKTNVLTF
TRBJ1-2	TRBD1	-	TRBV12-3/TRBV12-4	TGTGCCAGCAGTTTAAGGGGCGGACAGGGGGGTTCCAGTGGCTACACCTTC	CASSLRGGQGGSSGYTF
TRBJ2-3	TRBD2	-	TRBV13	TGTGCCAGCAGCTCCGGGAGCGGAGGACTAGCGGGTAGCACAGATACGCAGTATTTT	CASSSGSGGLAGSTDTQYF
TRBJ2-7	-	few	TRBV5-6	TGTGCCAGCAGCTGGGGGTCTAAAGAGCAGTACTTC	CASSWGSKEQYF
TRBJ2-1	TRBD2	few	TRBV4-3	TGCGCCAGCAGCCAAGGGAGCGGGGGGGACTACAATGAGCAGTTCTTC	CASSQGSGGDYNEQFF
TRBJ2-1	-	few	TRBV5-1	TGCGCCAGCAGCTTGGTGGTGGTAGATGAGCAGTTCTTC	CASSLVVVDEQFF
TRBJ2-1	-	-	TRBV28	TGTGCCAGCAGTCCGTCGTATGGATTTGAGCAGTTCTTC	CASSPSYGFEQFF
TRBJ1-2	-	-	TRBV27	TGTGCCAGCAGTTCATTCTTCGGGGACGGGAACTATGGCTACACCTTC	CASSSFFGDGNYGYTF
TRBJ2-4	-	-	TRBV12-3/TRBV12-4	TGTGCCAGCAGTTCCCCGAGAGGGCGTCATATTCAGTACTTC	CASSSPRGRHIQYF
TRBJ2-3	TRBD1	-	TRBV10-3	TGTGCCATCAGCCTACGACAGGGGGCGGTAGATACGCAGTATTTT	CAISLRQGAVDTQYF
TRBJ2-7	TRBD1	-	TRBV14	TGTGCCAGCGGGCGTATAGGACAGGGGGCCGACGAGCAGTACTTC	CASGRIGQGADEQYF
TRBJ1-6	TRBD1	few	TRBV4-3	TGCGCCAGCAGCCAAGAAAGGGGGCTGACGAATTCACCCCTCCACTTT	CASSQERGLTNSPLHF
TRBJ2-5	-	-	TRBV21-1	TGTGCCAGCAGCAAAACGGCGCTAGAGACCCAGTACTTC	CASSKTALETQYF
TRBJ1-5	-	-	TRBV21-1	TGCACTATCAACCAGGGACGGAAGCCCCAGCATTTT	CTINQGRKPQHF
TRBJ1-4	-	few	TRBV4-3	TGCGCCAGCAGCCAACCCGGACAGTCTAATGAAAAACTGTTTTTT	CASSQPGQSNEKLFF
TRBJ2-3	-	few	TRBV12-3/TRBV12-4	TGTGCCAGCAGTCCTCTAGGGTCCCCAGATACGCAGTATTTT	CASSPLGSPDTQYF
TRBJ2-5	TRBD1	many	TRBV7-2	TGTGCCAGCAGCTTAGTCGGGACAGAAGAGACCCAGTACTTC	CASSLVGTEETQYF
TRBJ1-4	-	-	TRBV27	TGTGCCAGCAGCCTTATCCCGACCCGCGTGTTCGGGGGAGAAAAACTGTTTTTT	CASSLIPTRVFGGEKLFF
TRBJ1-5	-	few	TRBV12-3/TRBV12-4	TGTGCCAGCAGTCGATTCGATACCCCTAATCAGCCCCAGCATTTT	CASSRFDTPNQPQHF
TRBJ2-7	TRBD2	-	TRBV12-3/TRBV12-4	TGTGCCAGCACCAAGGGGGTAAGCACTAGCGGTGAGCAGTACTTC	CASTKGVSTSGEQYF
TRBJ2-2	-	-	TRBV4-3	TGCGCCAGCAGCCAAGATTCGGGGGAGTACGCCGGGGAGCTGTTTTTT	CASSQDSGEYAGELFF
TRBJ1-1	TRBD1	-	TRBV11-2	TGTGCCAGCAGCTTAGCAGGCAGGGGGCGGGAGAACACTGAAGCTTTCTTT	CASSLAGRGRENTEAFF
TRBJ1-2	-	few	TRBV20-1	TGCAGTGCTTCTCGGACCGTTTATGGCTACACCTTC	CSASRTVYGYTF
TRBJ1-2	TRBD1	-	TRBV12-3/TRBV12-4	TGTGCCAGCAGTCTCCGGACAGGAACACACTATGGCTACACCTTC	CASSLRTGTHYGYTF
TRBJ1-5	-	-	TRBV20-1	TGCAGTGCCCAGGGGTTAAGCAATCAGCCCCAGCATTTT	CSAQGLSNQPQHF
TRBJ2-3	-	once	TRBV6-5	TGTGCCAGCAGTTACTCGGGGGTGAACACAGATACGCAGTATTTT	CASSYSGVNTDTQYF
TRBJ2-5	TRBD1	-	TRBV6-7	TGTGCCAGCAGGACAGGGCCGAGCCAAGAGACCCAGTACTTC	CASRTGPSQETQYF
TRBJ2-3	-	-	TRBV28	TGTGCCAGCAGCCGTTTAGGGGAAGTAGGAAAGAATACGCAGTATTTT	CASSRLGEVGKNTQYF
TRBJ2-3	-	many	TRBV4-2	TGTGCCAGCAGCCAAGCAGAAGAAGATACGCAGTATTTT	CASSQAEEDTQYF
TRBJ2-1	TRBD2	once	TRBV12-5	TGTGCTAGTGGTTTGGTAGCCGCGGGGGTAATGAGGAATGAGCAGTTCTTC	CASGLVAAGVMRNEQFF
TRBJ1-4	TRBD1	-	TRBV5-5	TGTGCCAGCAGCTCGGACAGGGGGCCCCTTCTCCTTAATGAAAAACTGTTTTTT	CASSSDRGPLLLNEKLFF
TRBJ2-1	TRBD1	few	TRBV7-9	TGTGCCAGCAGCGGCCAGGGGGCCCAGCAGTTCTTC	CASSGQGAQQFF
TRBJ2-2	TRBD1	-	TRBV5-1	TGCGCCAGCAGCTTCGGGACAGGGTTTCCCGGGGAGCTGTTTTTT	CASSFGTGFPGELFF
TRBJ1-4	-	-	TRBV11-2	TGTGCCAGCAGGCCTCGACAAGTAAATAATGAAAAACTGTTTTTT	CASRPRQVNNEKLFF
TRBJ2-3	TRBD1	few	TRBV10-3	TGTGCCATCAGCGAAAGGGGACAGTTCACAGATACGCAGTATTTT	CAISERGQFTDTQYF
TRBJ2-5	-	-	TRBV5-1	TGCGCCAGCAGCTTGGCACGAACTTACCAAGAGACCCAGTACTTC	CASSLARTYQETQYF
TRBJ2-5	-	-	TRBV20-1	TGCAGTGCTGGAGGCGACAGAAAAGAGACCCAGTACTTC	CSAGGDRKETQYF
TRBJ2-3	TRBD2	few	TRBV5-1	TGCGCCAGCAGCTCCCGGCCCTTAGCGGGGGGCACAGATACGCAGTATTTT	CASSSRPLAGGTDTQYF
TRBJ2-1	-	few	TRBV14	TGTGCCAGCAGCCAAGAACGGCTAGCATACAATGAGCAGTTCTTC	CASSQERLAYNEQFF
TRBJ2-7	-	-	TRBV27	TGTGCCAGCAGTTGGGACGGATACAATGAGCAGTACTTC	CASSWDGYNEQYF
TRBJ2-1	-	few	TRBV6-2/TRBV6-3	TGTGCCAGCAGTTACAGCGCAGCTGAGCAGTTCTTC	CASSYSAAEQFF
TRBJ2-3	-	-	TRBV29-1	TGCAGCGTTGAAGGGTACAGGGAGGGTAGCACAGATACGCAGTATTTT	CSVEGYREGSTDTQYF
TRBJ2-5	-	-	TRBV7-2	TGTGCCAGCAGCCAAGGGGGTGGGGCAGGAACAAGAGAGACCCAGTACTTC	CASSQGGGAGTRETQYF
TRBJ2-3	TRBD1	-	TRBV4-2	TGTGCCAGCAGCCAGGATCAAGGGGGCCCTAACACAGATACGCAGTATTTT	CASSQDQGGPNTDTQYF
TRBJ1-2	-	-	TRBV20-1	TGCAGTGCTAGACTGACAGGAAACTATGGCTACACCTTC	CSARLTGNYGYTF